This entry concerns a single TCR beta chain. The CDR3 has 13 amino acids. V was pared by 8 bases and J by 0 bases, with 5 bases between. Germline CDR1 is ENHRY and CDR2 is SYGVKD. Clones were read by immunoSEQ multiplex PCR, and TCRdb kept only the in-frame ones, dropping some. This sample yields under 200,000 clones, of which around 90% are seen a single time; 0.55% to 0.7% belongs to the top ten. This sample was taken from a study of control samples from healthy donors and cancer patients. The TCR sequence derives from a woman aged 25 to 39 in good health. Sequencing was performed on blood. The chain joins TRBV10-3 to TRBJ2-6, with D hard to call. CDR3 in amino acids: CAIGDSGANVLTF. DNA for the CDR3: TGTGCCATCGGGGACTCTGGGGCCAACGTCCTGACTTTC.